These 32 T cell receptor beta chains share one sample of origin, sequenced in a study of CD8 T cells in ankylosing spondylitis. Each CDR3 protein is one row after TCRdb ran MiXCR on the 5' RACE reads. The sample carries under 300,000 distinct CDR3 sequences, about 11% recorded once. Sequences were obtained from blood, either unsorted or a sorted T cell fraction (not recorded which). The receptors shown here come from a male donor with ankylosing spondylitis or in good health (not recorded which).

For this clonotype: Since a much larger clone is just one base distant, this may be a read error. V is TRBV3-1 and J is TRBJ2-2; a possible D gene is TRBD2 (6 bases). This CDR3 region has 14 residues. Germline CDR1 LGHDT, CDR2 YNNKEL (reference sequence). Trimming took 6 bases from V and 5 from J, leaving 13 bases between them. CDR3 residues: CASRTVGRTGELFF. The CDR3 DNA follows: TGTGCCAGCAGGACGGTGGGGAGGACCGGGGAGCTGTTTTTT.

This clonotype was found many times. This sequence joins TRBV27 and TRBJ2-3; 7 bases line up with TRBD1. The ends lost 5 bases at V and 3 bases at J; junction bases unmatched: 14. This CDR3 is 17 amino acids long. The germline V gene has CDR1 MNHEY and CDR2 SMNVEV (reference sequence). CDR3 in DNA: TGTGCCAGCAGTCCTGGATCTAGGGGGCGATTTACAGATACGCAGTATTTT. It encodes CASSPGSRGRFTDTQYF.

This clonotype was detected many times. The chain is built from TRBV5-5 and TRBJ2-1; D is unresolved. The CDR3 totals 14 residues. Per the germline V gene, CDR1 is SGHKS and CDR2 is YYEKEE (reference sequence). V lost 0 bases and J lost 9, with 13 bases in between. The CDR3 protein is CASSLGPKSGEQFF. As DNA, the CDR3 is TGTGCCAGCAGCTTGGGTCCCAAAAGTGGTGAGCAGTTCTTC.

The chain has TRBV3-1 and TRBJ2-1; D remains unclear. From germline, CDR1 is LGHDT and CDR2 YNNKEL (reference sequence). The CDR3 sequence is 18 residues long. Trimming shortened V by 2 bases and J by 0 bases, and 17 bases separated the two germline ends. DNA for the CDR3: TGTGCCAGCAGCCAAACCATAATAGCCCGGAGCTCCTACAATGAGCAGTTCTTC. Translating gives CASSQTIIARSSYNEQFF.

The table lists this clonotype with many counts. The chain uses TRBV29-1 and TRBJ1-2; the match to TRBD1 covers 10 bases. Germline V gene sequence: CDR1 SQVTM, CDR2 ANQGSEA. The trim removed 8 bases at V and 8 bases at J, leaving 11 bases unmatched. The CDR3 is 13 amino acids. CDR3 nucleotide sequence: TGCAGCTTTAAGACAGGGGGCGCGGGGGGCTACACCTTC. Its translation: CSFKTGGAGGYTF.

This clonotype was recorded many times. J is TRBJ1-1 and V is TRBV29-1; a possible D gene is TRBD1 (5 bases). CDR3 size: 11 residues. V lost 2 bases to trimming and J lost 10 bases, with 11 bases between them. Germline V lookup: CDR1 SQVTM, CDR2 ANQGSEA. The CDR3, as DNA: TGCAGCGTTGAAAACGGGGACCCAGCTTTCTTT. The encoded protein is CSVENGDPAFF.

This clonotype has a count of ten or more. The chain employs TRBV15 and TRBJ2-1; no clear D. The CDR3 is made up of 13 amino acids. CDR1 and CDR2 (germline): LNHNV, YYDKDF (reference sequence). With 1 base removed from V and 12 bases from J, the gap between germline ends came to 13 bases. CDR3 bases: TGTGCCACCAGCAGAGTAGGGCCTAAAGGGCAGTTCTTC. Translated, it gives CATSRVGPKGQFF.

This clonotype was observed many times. V usage is TRBV6-5 and J usage is TRBJ1-1; D not resolved. Germline CDR1 is MNHEY and CDR2 is SVGAGI. The CDR3 has 12 residues. V was pared by 5 bases and J by 4 bases, with 8 bases between. DNA of the CDR3: TGTGCCAGCAGTCCTGAAGGCACTGAAGCTTTCTTT. Translation: CASSPEGTEAFF.

The chain recombines TRBV4-1 with TRBJ1-2; D remains ambiguous. V was pared by 1 base and J by 9 bases, with 21 bases between. Germline CDR1 and CDR2: MGHRA and YSYEKL. The CDR3 is 16 residues long. CDR3 DNA sequence: TGCGCCAGCAGCCAAGCTCGAGACGGGCCACCGAGTAGCTACACCTTC. Protein sequence: CASSQARDGPPSSYTF.

In this sample, this clonotype turned up many times. The chain joins TRBV9 to TRBJ2-1; possible D gene TRBD2, 5 bases. V dropped 0 bases and J dropped 5 bases, with 12 bases sitting between them. In germline, CDR1 is SGDLS, CDR2 YYNGEE. CDR3 size: 15 residues. Written as DNA, the CDR3 is TGTGCCAGCAGCGTAGGAAATAGCGTCGACAATGAGCAGTTCTTC. This gives the protein CASSVGNSVDNEQFF.

In this sample, this clonotype turned up a few times. The V and J genes are TRBV14 and TRBJ1-1; TRBD1 is a possible D gene (5 bases). Per germline, CDR1 SGHDN and CDR2 FVKESK. CDR3 size: 13 residues. Trimming removed 4 bases from V and 6 bases from J, with 12 bases in between. The CDR3 DNA sequence: TGTGCCAGCAGCCGGGCCCGACAGTCTGAAGCTTTCTTT. Amino acid sequence: CASSRARQSEAFF. The full variable domain, rest sourced from reference TRBV14 and TRBJ1-1, is EAGVTQFPSHSVIEKGQTVTLRCDPISGHDNLYWYRRVMGKEIKFLLHFVKESKQDESGMPNNRFLAERTGGTYSTLKVQPAELEDSGVYFCASSRARQSEAFFGQGTRLTVV.

This clonotype has just a few counts. The chain couples TRBV20-1 to TRBJ2-1, with TRBD1 identical over 7 bases. Germline V lookup: CDR1 DFQATT, CDR2 SNEGSKA (reference sequence). This CDR3 spans 16 amino acids. V was pared by 0 bases and J by 4 bases, with 9 bases of the junction left unmatched. The CDR3 DNA follows: TGCAGTGCTAGAGATTTCCAGACAGGGATATACAATGAGCAGTTCTTC. Amino acid sequence: CSARDFQTGIYNEQFF.

On this clonotype itself: This may stem from a read error, because a much larger clone lies one nucleotide away. V gene TRBV6-5 combines with J gene TRBJ2-4, with 7 bases lining up with TRBD2. Germline V gives CDR1 MNHEY, CDR2 SVGAGI. V dropped 2 bases and J dropped 5; count of bases not matched to a gene: 9. The CDR3 has 16 amino acids. CDR3 coding DNA: TGTGCCAGCAGTTACGGTCTAGCGGAGGCCGAAAACATTCAGTACTTC. It encodes CASSYGLAEAENIQYF.

This clonotype was detected a few times. The chain has TRBV3-1 and TRBJ2-7; D ambiguous. CDR1 and CDR2 from the germline V gene are LGHDT and YNNKEL (reference sequence). CDR3 length equals 14 residues. V lost 1 base and J 6 bases, leaving 13 bases between the germline ends. The CDR3 DNA reads TGTGCCAGCAGCCAAGGAATGATTTCTTTCGAGCAGTACTTC. It is translated as CASSQGMISFEQYF.

This clonotype has ten or more counts. This rearrangement joins TRBV20-1 to TRBJ1-1; D remains unclear. V was trimmed by 5 bases and J by 6 bases, leaving 13 bases between them. Germline CDR1 and CDR2: DFQATT and SNEGSKA (reference sequence). This CDR3 is built from 12 residues. The CDR3 reads CSAGPAAAEAFF. CDR3 sequence (DNA): TGCAGTGCTGGACCGGCGGCGGCTGAAGCTTTCTTT.

Many counts were recorded for this clonotype. The chain links TRBV7-2 to TRBJ2-3; no firm D call. The germline V gene encodes CDR1 SGHTA and CDR2 FQGNSA. V was pared by 5 bases and J by 6 bases, with 15 bases between. The CDR3 sequence is 14 residues long. As DNA, the CDR3 is TGTGCCAGCAGCCGCGTCCGCCCTGGGGATACGCAGTATTTT. This encodes CASSRVRPGDTQYF.

The sample holds many counts of this clonotype. The V and J genes are TRBV11-2 and TRBJ2-1; 15 nucleotides line up with TRBD2. Trimming at V came to 4 bases and at J to 0 bases, leaving 4 bases not matched to a gene. Per germline, CDR1 SGHAT and CDR2 FQNNGV. The CDR3 covers 18 residues. DNA for the CDR3: TGTGCCAGCAGCTCGGGGACTAGCGGGAGGATCTCCTACAATGAGCAGTTCTTC. It codes for CASSSGTSGRISYNEQFF.

This clonotype has ten or more counts. The chain recombines TRBV19 with TRBJ1-5, with TRBD1 matching 8 bases. There are 14 residues in the CDR3. Germline V gives CDR1 LNHDA, CDR2 SQIVND (reference sequence). J gave up 9 bases and V 9 bases, and 13 bases lay outside the gene matches. The CDR3 sequence is CASQRQGAGGPQHF. The CDR3 DNA reads TGTGCCAGCCAACGCCAGGGGGCCGGCGGGCCCCAGCATTTT. Full variable domain (outside the CDR3, taken from reference TRBV19 and TRBJ1-5): DGGITQSPKYLFRKEGQNVTLSCEQNLNHDAMYWYRQDPGQGLRLIYYSQIVNDFQKGDIAEGYSVSREKKESFPLTVTSAQKNPTAFYLCASQRQGAGGPQHFGDGTRLSIL.

This clonotype was recorded many times. The chain is built from TRBV21-1 and TRBJ2-3. TRBV21-1 is shown as a pseudogene. The CDR3 length is 14 residues. The CDR3 spells CASSKDNTPDTQYF. The CDR3 region has the DNA TGTGCCAGCAGCAAAGATAATACCCCAGATACGCAGTATTTT.

This clonotype was seen repeatedly, ten times or more. This chain links TRBV5-6 with TRBJ2-1; no firm D call. CDR3 length: 15 residues. The germline V and J ends were trimmed by 1 base and 8 bases, with 16 bases remaining between them. The V gene's germline CDR1 is SGHDT and CDR2 YYEEEE. This chain's CDR3 is CASSLSRPFQDEQFF. CDR3 sequence (DNA): TGTGCCAGCAGCTTGAGTAGGCCCTTTCAAGATGAGCAGTTCTTC.

J is TRBJ2-3 and V is TRBV12-3 or TRBV12-4; 7 bases are shared with TRBD2. J was trimmed by 1 base and V by 3 bases; bases with no gene match: 7. The CDR3 loop spans 16 amino acids. CDR3 in DNA: TGTGCCAGCAGTTTGCGAACGGGAGGTGGCACAGATACGCAGTATTTT. Protein: CASSLRTGGGTDTQYF.

In this sample, this clonotype turned up many times. The chain employs TRBV27 and TRBJ2-2; D is perhaps TRBD2 (6 bases). Germline V lookup: CDR1 MNHEY, CDR2 SMNVEV (reference sequence). The CDR3 consists of 13 residues. V lost 4 bases, J lost 3 bases, and 6 bases lay in between. The DNA of the CDR3 is TGTGCCAGCAGTTGGGGGGACACCGGGGAGCTGTTTTTT. It encodes CASSWGDTGELFF.

The sample holds many counts of this clonotype. The chain recombines TRBV18 with TRBJ1-1; 7 nucleotides match TRBD1. This CDR3 contains 15 residues. Losses at the gene ends were 3 bases for V and 0 bases for J; bases not matched to a gene: 4. Germline CDR1 and CDR2: KGHSH and LQKENI. The CDR3 DNA sequence: TGTGCCAGCTCACCCGACAGGGCTATGAACACTGAAGCTTTCTTT. It encodes CASSPDRAMNTEAFF.

This clonotype was detected many times. This sequence joins TRBV12-3 or TRBV12-4 and TRBJ2-4, with unresolved D. The germline V and J ends were trimmed by 2 bases and 0 bases, with 5 bases remaining between them. The CDR3 is 14 amino acids. CDR3 sequence (DNA): TGTGCCAGCAGTTTATTAGAAGCCAAAAACATTCAGTACTTC. Its translation is CASSLLEAKNIQYF.

The sample holds many counts of this clonotype. The chain employs TRBV12-3 or TRBV12-4 and TRBJ2-3, with D perhaps matching TRBD2 (6 bases). V was shortened by 5 bases and J by 0 bases, with 12 bases between the two germline ends. The CDR3 is 15 residues long. Here the CDR3 DNA reads TGTGCCAGCAGTGCTCTGGGGAGGAGCACAGATACGCAGTATTTT. Its protein is CASSALGRSTDTQYF.

This clonotype was picked up many times. This chain uses TRBV4-2 with TRBJ2-1, with 11 bases lining up with TRBD2. Germline V gene data show CDR1 as LGHNA and CDR2 as YNFKEQ. V shed 5 bases, J shed 4 bases, and the junction held 7 bases outside the gene matches. This CDR3 is 16 amino acids long. The CDR3 bases are TGTGCCAGCAGCGCGTTCGGGACTAGCGGTTACAATGAGCAGTTCTTC. Amino acids: CASSAFGTSGYNEQFF.

This clonotype was counted many times. The V and J genes are TRBV3-1 and TRBJ2-7; 7 positions match TRBD1. Trimming cost V 0 bases and J 4 bases; bases outside gene matches: 6. The CDR3 is 15 residues long. CDR1 and CDR2 from the germline V gene are LGHDT and YNNKEL (reference sequence). This CDR3 is CASSQDGRGSYEQYF. The CDR3 DNA sequence: TGTGCCAGCAGCCAAGATGGCAGGGGGAGTTACGAGCAGTACTTC.

This clonotype was seen only a few times. This chain connects TRBV6-1 to TRBJ2-3, with 9 bases aligning to TRBD1. This CDR3 contains 16 residues. After removal of 5 bases from V and 2 bases from J, the junction contained 8 bases not matched to a gene. Germline-derived CDR1 and CDR2 are MNHNS and SASEGT. The DNA of the CDR3 is TGTGCCAGCAGTAGTAAAACAGGGGGCCTCACAGATACGCAGTATTTT. Its protein is CASSSKTGGLTDTQYF.

V is TRBV30 and J is TRBJ2-1, with 9 nucleotides matching TRBD2. Unmatched junction bases numbered 4, after V lost 2 bases and J lost 8 bases. The CDR3 is made up of 13 amino acids. Germline V CDR1 and CDR2: GTSNPN, SVGIG (reference sequence). CDR3 protein: CAWSRLAGDEQFF. CDR3 in DNA: TGTGCCTGGAGTCGGTTAGCGGGAGATGAGCAGTTCTTC. Looking up the rest from reference TRBV30 and TRBJ2-1 gives the full variable domain: SQTIHQWPATLVQPVGSPLSLECTVEGTSNPNLYWYRQAAGRGLQLLFYSVGIGQISSEVPQNLSASRPQDRQFILSSKKLLLSDSGFYLCAWSRLAGDEQFFGPGTRLTVL.

This rearrangement joins TRBV11-3 to TRBJ1-1; D is possibly TRBD1 (5 bases). In germline, CDR1 is SGHNT, CDR2 YENEEA. V was shortened by 6 bases and J by 0 bases, with 11 bases between the two germline ends. This CDR3 contains 14 residues. The CDR3 protein is CASSLGHMNTEAFF. The CDR3 nucleotides read TGTGCCAGCAGTTTGGGGCACATGAACACTGAAGCTTTCTTT.

This clonotype was observed at least ten times. V is TRBV7-9 and J is TRBJ2-1; the D gene is possibly TRBD1 (6 bases). The CDR3 contains 13 residues. V was shortened by 0 bases and J by 9 bases, with 9 bases between the two germline ends. Looked up from germline, CDR1 is SEHNR and CDR2 is FQNEAQ (reference sequence). This CDR3 is CASSLAGGSEQFF. In nucleotides, the CDR3 is TGTGCCAGCAGCTTAGCTGGGGGCAGTGAGCAGTTCTTC. The whole variable domain, remainder taken from reference TRBV7-9 and TRBJ2-1, is DTGVSQNPRHKITKRGQNVTFRCDPISEHNRLYWYRQTLGQGPEFLTYFQNEAQLEKSRLLSDRFSAERPKGSFSTLEIQRTEQGDSAMYLCASSLAGGSEQFFGPGTRLTVL.

This rearrangement joins TRBV6-1 to TRBJ2-5, with a weak D call TRBD1 (6 bases). With 6 bases removed from V and 1 base from J, the gap between germline ends came to 18 bases. CDR3 length: 16 amino acids. CDR1 MNHNS and CDR2 SASEGT come from the germline V gene. The CDR3 coding sequence is TGTGCCAGCAGCCTTAACAGAGGACAGCTCCAAGAGACCCAGTACTTC. Translation: CASSLNRGQLQETQYF.